This T cell receptor beta chain was identified in a study of molecular identifiers for immune sequencing clone quantification. Across the whole study: Four portions were sequenced after RNA from about 20,000 or 100,000 naive CD8 cells was split five ways in replicates.

This clonotype was counted between two and nine times. Bulk TCR libraries were made with methods that had been previously described and with listed TCR primers. MiXCR, run by TCRdb on the PCR reads, gives a single entry per CDR3 protein. The sample gives about 97,000 distinct CDR3 sequences, about 32% of which show up once; approximately 9.8% is in the top ten. Germline V gene data show CDR1 as LGHNA and CDR2 as YSLEER. The germline V and J ends were trimmed by 2 bases and 0 bases, with 3 bases remaining between them. The CDR3 loop spans 13 amino acids. The sequence was obtained from a human donor in good health. Some libraries in this study had Jurkat cell RNA spiked in. The rearrangement joins TRBV4-3 to TRBJ2-3, with D unclear. The sample taken for sequencing was naive CD8+ T cells from blood, with Jurkat cell RNA spiked in. Subset of the sample: FACS-sorted CD8+CD4-CCR7+CD45RA+ naive T cells. CDR3: CASSQTSTDTQYF. CDR3 nucleotide sequence: TGCGCCAGCAGCCAAACCAGCACAGATACGCAGTATTTT.